The 31 T cell receptor beta chains given below trace back to one sample, sequenced in a study of T cells in localized non-small cell lung cancer. Sequencing used immunoSEQ multiplex PCR; TCRdb keeps in-frame clones, though not all of them. The sample consists of over 1,000 clones, 22% of them appearing once. The sequencing used normal lung tissue next to the tumor, collected before any cancer treatment. These receptors all stem from a woman between 35 and 75 years old with stage I lung adenocarcinoma.

With respect to this clone: One end of the junction does not line up with germline, which may come from a read error. The V call is TRBV6-7, the J call TRBJ2-7; D is unclear. TRBV6-7 is known as an ORF, though its function is uncertain. The CDR3 sequence is 11 residues long. CDR3 region: CATSDDYEQYF. CDR3 nucleotides: TGTGCCACCAGTGATGACTACGAGCAGTACTTC.

This clone was seen more than once but under ten times. J is TRBJ2-2 and V is TRBV11-3; TRBD2 is a possible D gene (5 bases). V gave up 6 bases and J gave up 0 bases, with 8 bases separating them. Germline CDR1 reads SGHNT; CDR2 reads YENEEA. The CDR3 covers 14 residues. CDR3 in amino acids: CASREETNTGELFF. The CDR3 DNA is TGTGCCAGCAGGGAGGAGACGAACACCGGGGAGCTGTTTTTT.

The CDR3 loop is CASSTGTEVYEQYF. Here the CDR3 DNA reads TGTGCCAGTAGTACCGGGACAGAGGTTTACGAGCAGTACTTC. The chain couples TRBV19 to TRBJ2-7, with 7 bases aligning to TRBD1. The germline V gene encodes CDR1 LNHDA and CDR2 SQIVND (reference sequence). CDR3 size: 14 residues. V was pared by 4 bases and J by 4 bases, with 7 bases of the junction left unmatched.

By proportion, this clone is medium-sized. The chain has TRBV11-3 and TRBJ2-1; the D gene is possibly TRBD2 (7 bases). From germline, CDR1 is SGHNT and CDR2 YENEEA. The CDR3 extends over 16 amino acids. V lost 5 bases and J lost 4, with 18 bases in between. The CDR3 sequence: CASSRLGGGSYNEQFF. DNA of the CDR3: TGTGCCAGCAGCCGGCTAGGCGGGGGCTCTTACAATGAGCAGTTCTTC.

The sample holds a few counts of this clone. The chain uses TRBV6-8 and TRBJ2-7; no firm D call. The V end was cut by 4 bases, the J end by 0 bases, with 10 bases between. This CDR3 comprises 14 residues. Germline CDR1 is MNHGY and CDR2 is SAAAGT. The CDR3: CASSSTGISYEQYF. The CDR3 DNA reads TGTGCCAGCAGTTCTACTGGAATCTCCTACGAGCAGTACTTC.

The genes are TRBV19 and TRBJ1-2; 8 nucleotides line up with TRBD1. J lost 5 bases, V lost 6 bases, and 5 bases had no gene match. The CDR3 runs to 13 residues. Germline CDR1 and CDR2: LNHDA and SQIVND (reference sequence). The CDR3 DNA is TGTGCCAGTAGAGTCGACAGGGGTTATGGCTACACCTTC. This translates into CASRVDRGYGYTF.

Sample share makes this clone medium-sized. The chain carries TRBV28 and TRBJ2-7; 12 bases agree with TRBD2. The junction had 12 bases not matched to a gene; V was cut back by 6 bases and J by 0 bases. Germline assignment: CDR1 MDHEN and CDR2 SYDVKM. The CDR3 loop spans 18 amino acids. CDR3 loop: CASSRRLAGGPSSYEQYF. Here the CDR3 DNA reads TGTGCCAGCAGCCGGAGGCTAGCGGGAGGGCCGAGCTCCTACGAGCAGTACTTC.

This clone has just a few counts. The V call is TRBV19, the J call TRBJ2-1; unclear D gene. V shed 3 bases and J shed 9 bases, with 9 bases lying between them. Germline values: CDR1 LNHDA, CDR2 SQIVND (reference sequence). The CDR3 runs to 12 residues. The CDR3 reads CASSIPKFEQFF. The CDR3 coding sequence is TGTGCCAGTAGTATCCCCAAATTTGAGCAGTTCTTC.

This chain joins TRBV18 and TRBJ2-3; D perhaps matches TRBD1 (5 bases). Germline CDR1 KGHSH, CDR2 LQKENI. Trimming took 6 bases from V and 0 from J, leaving 13 bases between them. This CDR3 is 15 amino acids long. CDR3 coding DNA: TGTGCCAGCTCCCCCAGGGCTTCTAGCACAGATACGCAGTATTTT. It codes for CASSPRASSTDTQYF.

In its sample, this clone was seen a few times. The chain carries TRBV5-8 and TRBJ1-1; no clear D. CDR1 and CDR2 from the germline V gene are SGHTS and YDEGEE. The V end was cut by 2 bases, the J end by 11 bases, with 16 bases between. This CDR3 contains 13 residues. As DNA, the CDR3 is TGTGCCAGCAGCTTAGGAGGGAGGGTCGAGGCTTTCTTT. Translation: CASSLGGRVEAFF. Based on the CDR3 plus reference TRBV5-8 and TRBJ1-1, the full variable domain is EAGVTQSPTHLIKTRGQQATLRCSPISGHTSVYWYQQALGLGLQFLLWYDEGEERNRGNFPPRFSGRQFPNYSSELNVNALELEDSALYLCASSLGGRVEAFFGQGTRLTVV.

This clone is labeled as medium-sized (0.01 to 0.1%). The chain employs TRBV11-3 and TRBJ2-2; TRBD2 matches 12 bases. Germline V lookup: CDR1 SGHNT, CDR2 YENEEA. The CDR3 spans 15 residues. J lost 4 bases, V lost 4 bases, and 1 base had no gene match. As DNA, the CDR3 is TGTGCCAGCAGCTCTAGCGGGGGGGTCACCGGGGAGCTGTTTTTT. Encoded protein: CASSSSGGVTGELFF.

About this clone itself: The same CDR3 can be traced to other DNA sequences in this sample. The genes are TRBV18 and TRBJ1-1, with D maybe TRBD1 (5 bases). This CDR3 is built from 15 residues. V shed 3 bases and J shed 3 bases, with 14 bases lying between them. CDR1 and CDR2 (germline): KGHSH, LQKENI. In DNA form, the CDR3 reads TGTGCCAGCTCACCGCTCCAGGGTGAGGACACTGAAGCTTTCTTT. This encodes CASSPLQGEDTEAFF.

This clone was counted a few times. The chain carries TRBV23-1 and TRBJ1-3; TRBD1 might be the D (6 bases). TRBV23-1 belongs to the ORF category, with a function that is uncertain. The CDR3 spans 15 residues. Between the trimmed V and J ends, which lost 6 bases and 3 bases, there was a span of 15 bases. CDR3: CASSQETGDGNTIYF. As DNA, the CDR3 is TGCGCCAGCAGCCAAGAGACAGGCGATGGAAACACCATATATTTT.

This chain links TRBV29-1 with TRBJ2-3, with 11 bases matching TRBD2. Germline V CDR1 and CDR2: SQVTM, ANQGSEA. The length of the CDR3 is 15 residues. The junction had 7 bases not matched to a gene; V was cut back by 6 bases and J by 2 bases. This chain's CDR3 is CSVGSGLAATDTQYF. The CDR3 DNA sequence: TGCAGCGTCGGGTCGGGACTAGCGGCCACAGATACGCAGTATTTT.

The V gene is TRBV29-1, the J gene TRBJ2-4; 9 bases map to TRBD1. The CDR3 is 12 residues long. Germline V gene lookup returns CDR1 SQVTM and CDR2 ANQGSEA. V shed 6 bases, J shed 5 bases, and the junction held 2 bases outside the gene matches. The CDR3 sequence is CSVHRGQNIQYF. The CDR3 DNA reads as TGCAGCGTGCACAGGGGGCAAAACATTCAGTACTTC.

The rearrangement uses TRBV28 and TRBJ1-2; D is ambiguous. Trimming pared 5 bases from V and 2 bases from J, leaving 18 bases between. The CDR3 spans 16 residues. Germline V lookup: CDR1 MDHEN, CDR2 SYDVKM. CDR3 sequence reads: CASSPRGRVLNYGYTF. The CDR3 DNA sequence: TGTGCCAGCAGTCCACGAGGGAGGGTATTAAACTATGGCTACACCTTC.

A few counts support this clone. This sequence joins TRBV15 and TRBJ2-2; the match to TRBD2 covers 8 bases. Germline V CDR1 and CDR2: LNHNV, YYDKDF (reference sequence). The CDR3 loop spans 15 amino acids. The ends lost 0 bases at V and 4 bases at J; junction bases unmatched: 1. The CDR3 is CATSRDSGSTGELFF. The CDR3 DNA is TGTGCCACCAGCAGAGACAGCGGGAGCACCGGGGAGCTGTTTTTT.

This clone appeared a few times. This chain connects TRBV28 to TRBJ2-1, with D uncertain. The CDR3 runs to 14 residues. Trimming stripped 6 bases from V and 0 bases from J, with 9 bases between. Germline V CDR1 and CDR2: MDHEN, SYDVKM. CDR3: CASRKTSSYNEQFF. CDR3 nucleotides: TGTGCCAGCAGGAAAACAAGCTCCTACAATGAGCAGTTCTTC.

By share, this clone ranks as medium-sized. This sequence joins TRBV11-3 and TRBJ1-2, with 7 bases that match TRBD1. Germline lookup yields CDR1 SGHNT and CDR2 YENEEA. After removal of 3 bases from V and 3 bases from J, the junction contained 7 bases not matched to a gene. This CDR3 spans 15 amino acids. CDR3 loop: CASSLTDRVHYGYTF. CDR3 sequence (DNA): TGTGCCAGCAGCTTGACCGACAGGGTTCACTATGGCTACACCTTC.

This chain links TRBV18 with TRBJ2-3; TRBD2 aligns across 9 bases. CDR1 and CDR2 from the germline V gene are KGHSH and LQKENI. There are 15 residues in the CDR3. V lost 0 bases, J lost 3 bases, and 1 base stayed unmatched. DNA of the CDR3: TGTGCCAGCTCACCACCGCTAGCGGGGACAGATACGCAGTATTTT. This codes for CASSPPLAGTDTQYF. Full variable domain (missing parts from reference TRBV18 and TRBJ2-3): NAGVMQNPRHLVRRRGQEARLRCSPMKGHSHVYWYRQLPEEGLKFMVYLQKENIIDESGMPKERFSAEFPKEGPSILRIQQVVRGDSAAYFCASSPPLAGTDTQYFGPGTRLTVL.

This clone is labeled as large (0.1 to 1%). The V call is TRBV28, the J call TRBJ2-5; 8 bases line up with TRBD2. The ends lost 4 bases at V and 2 bases at J; junction bases unmatched: 9. The CDR3 spans 16 residues. Germline V gene data show CDR1 as MDHEN and CDR2 as SYDVKM. CDR3 bases: TGTGCCAGCAGTTCCCGTGAACTAGCGGAGCAAGAGACCCAGTACTTC. Translation: CASSSRELAEQETQYF.

Here the CDR3 DNA reads TGTGCCTGGAGTCGTCGGGGGAACAATCAGCCCCAGCATTTT. It is translated as CAWSRRGNNQPQHF. V and J are TRBV30 and TRBJ1-5, with a tentative D call TRBD1 (5 bases). The CDR3 extends over 14 amino acids. From germline, CDR1 is GTSNPN and CDR2 SVGIG (reference sequence). V was trimmed by 2 bases and J by 3 bases, leaving 11 bases between them.

This clone is judged large. The CDR3 is CASSEARDRQTKNTEAFF. Here the CDR3 DNA reads TGTGCCAGCAGTGAAGCCCGGGACAGGCAAACTAAGAACACTGAAGCTTTCTTT. This chain links TRBV6-1 with TRBJ1-1, with TRBD1 matching over 8 bases. Germline V gives CDR1 MNHNS, CDR2 SASEGT. The CDR3 is 18 amino acids. Trimming removed 0 bases from V and 1 base from J; junction bases left unmatched: 10.

This clone was seen only a few times. This chain connects TRBV28 to TRBJ2-7; D unresolved. Trimming pared 6 bases from V and 2 bases from J, leaving 11 bases between. Germline-derived CDR1 and CDR2 are MDHEN and SYDVKM. The CDR3 sequence is 13 residues long. The CDR3 region is CASRPGSTYEQYF. CDR3 bases: TGTGCCAGCAGGCCCGGCTCGACCTACGAGCAGTACTTC.

This sequence joins TRBV29-1 and TRBJ1-1; 9 bases map to TRBD1. The CDR3 covers 13 residues. Unmatched junction bases numbered 7, after V lost 7 bases and J lost 4 bases. Per the germline V gene, CDR1 is SQVTM and CDR2 is ANQGSEA. Here the CDR3 DNA reads TGCAGCGCACGGACAGGGGTAGCCACTGAAGCTTTCTTT. This translates into CSARTGVATEAFF.

This clone turned up a few times. J is TRBJ2-5 and V is TRBV6-8; 8 positions agree with TRBD2. With V trimmed by 5 bases and J by 5 bases, 7 bases remained unmatched. The CDR3 contains 14 residues. Germline assignment: CDR1 MNHGY and CDR2 SAAAGT. The CDR3 DNA reads TGTGCCAGCAGTCTCGGGGGGGGAGGGGAGACCCAGTACTTC. Protein: CASSLGGGGETQYF.

V is TRBV28 and J is TRBJ2-7; 9 positions agree with TRBD1. CDR3 length equals 13 residues. The V gene end was trimmed by 5 bases and the J gene end by 2 bases; junction bases not matched to a gene: 1. The germline gives CDR1 MDHEN, CDR2 SYDVKM. The CDR3 sequence: CASSGTGTYEQYF. The CDR3 DNA reads TGTGCCAGCAGTGGGACAGGGACCTACGAGCAGTACTTC.

J is TRBJ2-7 and V is TRBV28; 11 positions match TRBD2. The CDR3 extends over 17 amino acids. Germline values: CDR1 MDHEN, CDR2 SYDVKM. Losses at the gene ends were 5 bases for V and 0 bases for J; bases not matched to a gene: 9. The CDR3 is CASSPGLAETISYEQYF. The CDR3, as DNA: TGTGCCAGCAGTCCGGGACTAGCGGAAACTATCTCCTACGAGCAGTACTTC.

In this sample, this clone turned up a few times. The chain recombines TRBV30 with TRBJ1-5; perhaps TRBD1 as D (5 bases). V was cut by 0 bases and J by 5 bases, with 14 bases left in between. The germline V gene encodes CDR1 GTSNPN and CDR2 SVGIG (reference sequence). The CDR3 is 15 residues long. This chain's CDR3 is CAWSVLSGRDQPQHF. DNA of the CDR3: TGTGCCTGGAGTGTACTCTCAGGGCGCGATCAGCCCCAGCATTTT.

This clone is medium-sized. The chain employs TRBV11-3 and TRBJ2-5; 15 positions match TRBD2. The J segment lost 1 base and the V segment lost 5 bases, leaving 2 bases of the junction unmatched. CDR3 length: 16 amino acids. The V gene's germline CDR1 is SGHNT and CDR2 YENEEA. This CDR3 is CASSRGLAGGQETQYF. CDR3 bases: TGTGCCAGCAGCCGGGGACTAGCGGGGGGCCAAGAGACCCAGTACTTC.

The genes are TRBV2 and TRBJ2-6, with 9 positions matching TRBD2. Germline V lookup: CDR1 SNHLY, CDR2 FYNNEI. The CDR3 is made up of 18 amino acids. V dropped 2 bases and J dropped 0; count of bases not matched to a gene: 5. CDR3 loop: CASSERREGRSGANVLTF. Here the CDR3 DNA reads TGTGCCAGCAGTGAACGGCGGGAGGGCCGCTCTGGGGCCAACGTCCTGACTTTC. Looking up the rest from reference TRBV2 and TRBJ2-6 gives the full variable domain: EPEVTQTPSHQVTQMGQEVILRCVPISNHLYFYWYRQILGQKVEFLVSFYNNEISEKSEIFDDQFSVERPDGSNFTLKIRSTKLEDSAMYFCASSERREGRSGANVLTFGAGSRLTVL.